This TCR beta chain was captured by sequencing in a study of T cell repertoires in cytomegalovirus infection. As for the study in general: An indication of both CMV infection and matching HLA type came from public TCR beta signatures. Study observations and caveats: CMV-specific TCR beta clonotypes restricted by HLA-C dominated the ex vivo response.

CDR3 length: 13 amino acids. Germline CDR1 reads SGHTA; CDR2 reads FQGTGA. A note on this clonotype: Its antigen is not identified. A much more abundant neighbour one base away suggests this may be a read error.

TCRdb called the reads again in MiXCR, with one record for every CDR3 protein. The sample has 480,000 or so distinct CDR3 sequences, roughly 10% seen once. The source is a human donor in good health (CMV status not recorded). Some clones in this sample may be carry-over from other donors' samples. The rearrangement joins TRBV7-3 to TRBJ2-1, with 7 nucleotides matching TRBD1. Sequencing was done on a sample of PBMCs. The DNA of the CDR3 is TGTGCCAGCAGCTTTACAGGGGATGATGAGCAGTCCTTC. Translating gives CASSFTGDDEQSF.